This T cell receptor (beta chain) emerged from a study of shared clonotypes between healthy human individuals. This clone was picked up a small number of times. Antigen specificity is unknown. Splitting of CD4+ cells produced CD45RA+ naive and CD45RA-negative memory subsets. Whole-study findings and limits: Non-shared clonotypes had lower generation probabilities than those shared by all four donors. Estimated clonotype richness was generally higher in naive than memory subsets.

CDR1 is SGHNT and CDR2 is YYREEE in the germline V gene (reference sequence). V shed 4 bases, J shed 3 bases, and the junction held 0 bases outside the gene matches. The CDR3 consists of 13 residues. TCRdb's table, derived via immunoSEQ multiplex PCR, lists solely in-frame clones and lacks some. The data show 1 million to 1.2 million clones, with approximately 80% seen just once and approximately 0.9% held by the top ten. This clonotype was sampled from a man younger than 35 in good health. Some clones in this sample may be carry-over from other donors' samples. V gene TRBV5-4 combines with J gene TRBJ2-3; 9 bases align to TRBD1. Material: memory CD4+ T cells from PBMCs. Subset here: CD45RA-negative fraction. Here the CDR3 DNA reads TGTGCCAGCAGCGGACAGGGGACAGATACGCAGTATTTT. Protein sequence: CASSGQGTDTQYF.